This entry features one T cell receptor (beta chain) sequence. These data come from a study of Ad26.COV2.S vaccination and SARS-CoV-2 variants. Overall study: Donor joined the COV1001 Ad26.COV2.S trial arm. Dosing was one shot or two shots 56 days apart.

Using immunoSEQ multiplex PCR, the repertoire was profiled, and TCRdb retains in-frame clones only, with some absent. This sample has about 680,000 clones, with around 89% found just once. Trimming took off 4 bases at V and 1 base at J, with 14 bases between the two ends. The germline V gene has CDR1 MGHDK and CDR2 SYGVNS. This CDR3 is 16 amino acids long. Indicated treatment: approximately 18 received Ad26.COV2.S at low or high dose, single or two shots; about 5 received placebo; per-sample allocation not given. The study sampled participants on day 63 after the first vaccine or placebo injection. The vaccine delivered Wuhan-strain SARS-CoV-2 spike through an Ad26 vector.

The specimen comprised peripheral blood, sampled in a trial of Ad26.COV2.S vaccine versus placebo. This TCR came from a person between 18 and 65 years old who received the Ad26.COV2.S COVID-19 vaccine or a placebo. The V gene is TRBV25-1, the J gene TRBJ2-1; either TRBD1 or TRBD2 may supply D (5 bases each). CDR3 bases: TGTGCCAGCAGTGGGGGGAATGGATGGTCCTACAATGAGCAGTTCTTC. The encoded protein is CASSGGNGWSYNEQFF.